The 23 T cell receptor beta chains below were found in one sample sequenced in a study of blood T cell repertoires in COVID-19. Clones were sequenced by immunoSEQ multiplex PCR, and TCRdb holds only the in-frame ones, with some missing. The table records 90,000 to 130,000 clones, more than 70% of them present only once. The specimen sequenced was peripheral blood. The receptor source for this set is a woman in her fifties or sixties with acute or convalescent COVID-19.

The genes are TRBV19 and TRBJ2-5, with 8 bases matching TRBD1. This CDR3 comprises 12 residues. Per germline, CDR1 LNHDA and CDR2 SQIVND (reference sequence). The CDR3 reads CGSGGGEETQYF. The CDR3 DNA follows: TGTGGCTCAGGGGGCGGGGAAGAGACCCAGTACTTC. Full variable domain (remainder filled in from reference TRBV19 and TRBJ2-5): DGGITQSPKYLFRKEGQNVTLSCEQNLNHDAMYWYRQDPGQGLRLIYYSQIVNDFQKGDIAEGYSVSREKKESFPLTVTSAQKNPTAFYLCGSGGGEETQYFGPGTRLLVL.

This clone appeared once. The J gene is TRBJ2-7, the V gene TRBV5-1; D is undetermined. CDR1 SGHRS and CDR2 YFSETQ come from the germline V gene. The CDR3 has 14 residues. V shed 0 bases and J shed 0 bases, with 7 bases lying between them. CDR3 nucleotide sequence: TGCGCCAGCAGCTTGGGTCAGAACTCCTACGAGCAGTACTTC. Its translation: CASSLGQNSYEQYF.

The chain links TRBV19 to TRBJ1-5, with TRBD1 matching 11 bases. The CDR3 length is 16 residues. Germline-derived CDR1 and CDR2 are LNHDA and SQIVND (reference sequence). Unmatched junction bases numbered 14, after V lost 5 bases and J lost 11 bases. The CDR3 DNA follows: TGTGCCAGTAGTCTGTCCGGGACAGGGGGAACGGAGTCCCAGCATTTT. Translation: CASSLSGTGGTESQHF.

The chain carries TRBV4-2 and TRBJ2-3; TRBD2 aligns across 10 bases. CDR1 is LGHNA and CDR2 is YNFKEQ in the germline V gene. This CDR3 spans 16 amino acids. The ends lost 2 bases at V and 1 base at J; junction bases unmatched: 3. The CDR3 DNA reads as TGTGCCAGCAGCCAACTAGCGGGAGAGGGCACAGATACGCAGTATTTT. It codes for CASSQLAGEGTDTQYF.

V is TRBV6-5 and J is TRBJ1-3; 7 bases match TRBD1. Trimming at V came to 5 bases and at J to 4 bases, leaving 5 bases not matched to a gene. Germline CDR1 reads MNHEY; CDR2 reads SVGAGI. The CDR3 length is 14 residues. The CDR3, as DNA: TGTGCCAGCAGTAAGGGGACAGTCGGAAACACCATATATTTT. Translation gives CASSKGTVGNTIYF.

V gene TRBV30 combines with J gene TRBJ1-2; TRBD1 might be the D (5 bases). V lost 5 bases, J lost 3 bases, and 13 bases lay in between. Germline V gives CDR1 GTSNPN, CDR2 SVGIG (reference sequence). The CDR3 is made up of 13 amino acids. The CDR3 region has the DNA TGTGCCTGGGTAGCCCTACAGGACTATGGCTACACCTTC. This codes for CAWVALQDYGYTF.

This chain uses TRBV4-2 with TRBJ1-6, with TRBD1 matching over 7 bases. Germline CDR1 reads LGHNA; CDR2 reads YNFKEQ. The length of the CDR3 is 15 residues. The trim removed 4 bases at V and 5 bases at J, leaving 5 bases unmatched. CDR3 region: CASSRRQGDNSPLHF. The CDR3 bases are TGTGCCAGCAGCCGAAGACAGGGAGATAATTCACCCCTCCACTTT.

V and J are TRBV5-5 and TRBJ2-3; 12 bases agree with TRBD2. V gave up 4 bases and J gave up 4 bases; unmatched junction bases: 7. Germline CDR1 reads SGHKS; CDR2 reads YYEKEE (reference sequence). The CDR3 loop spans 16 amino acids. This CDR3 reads CASSNLAGGPPDTQYF. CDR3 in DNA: TGTGCCAGCAGCAATCTAGCGGGAGGGCCGCCAGATACGCAGTATTTT.

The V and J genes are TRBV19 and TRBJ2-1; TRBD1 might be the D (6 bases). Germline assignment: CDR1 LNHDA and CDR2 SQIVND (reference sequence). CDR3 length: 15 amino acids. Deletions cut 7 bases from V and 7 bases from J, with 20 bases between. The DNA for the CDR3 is TGTGCCAGTATGGGGTTAGGGGGAGTGCTTAATGAGCAGTTCTTC. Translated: CASMGLGGVLNEQFF.

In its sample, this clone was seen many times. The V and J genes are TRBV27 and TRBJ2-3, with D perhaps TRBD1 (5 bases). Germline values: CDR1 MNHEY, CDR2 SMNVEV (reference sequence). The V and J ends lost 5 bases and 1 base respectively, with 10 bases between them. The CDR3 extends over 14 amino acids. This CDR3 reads CASSQGVGTDTQYF. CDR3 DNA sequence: TGTGCCAGCAGTCAAGGGGTAGGCACAGATACGCAGTATTTT.

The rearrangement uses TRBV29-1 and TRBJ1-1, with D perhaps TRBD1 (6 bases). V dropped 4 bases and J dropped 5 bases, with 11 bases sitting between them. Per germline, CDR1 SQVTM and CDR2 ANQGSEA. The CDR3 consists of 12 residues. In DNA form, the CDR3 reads TGCAGCGTTGGGGACACAAGAACTGAAGCTTTCTTT. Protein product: CSVGDTRTEAFF.

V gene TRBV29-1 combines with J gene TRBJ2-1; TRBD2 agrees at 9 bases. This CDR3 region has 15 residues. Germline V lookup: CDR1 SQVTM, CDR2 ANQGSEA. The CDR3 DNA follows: TGCACAGCGGTGCGGGGGGGGAGCTCCTACAATGAGCAGTTCTTC. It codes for CTAVRGGSSYNEQFF.

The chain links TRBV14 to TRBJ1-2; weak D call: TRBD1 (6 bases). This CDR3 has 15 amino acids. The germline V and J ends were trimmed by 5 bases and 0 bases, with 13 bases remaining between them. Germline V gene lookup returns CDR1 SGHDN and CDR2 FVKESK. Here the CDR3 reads CASSMQGTANYGYTF. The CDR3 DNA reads TGTGCCAGCAGCATGCAGGGGACGGCTAACTATGGCTACACCTTC. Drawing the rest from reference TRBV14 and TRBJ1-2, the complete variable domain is EAGVTQFPSHSVIEKGQTVTLRCDPISGHDNLYWYRRVMGKEIKFLLHFVKESKQDESGMPNNRFLAERTGGTYSTLKVQPAELEDSGVYFCASSMQGTANYGYTFGSGTRLTVV.

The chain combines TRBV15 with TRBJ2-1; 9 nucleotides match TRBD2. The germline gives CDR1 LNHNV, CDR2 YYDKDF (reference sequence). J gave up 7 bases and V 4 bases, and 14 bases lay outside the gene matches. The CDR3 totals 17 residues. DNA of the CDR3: TGTGCCACCAGCAAAACTCTAGCGGGACGGGGAACGAATGAGCAGTTCTTC. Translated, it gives CATSKTLAGRGTNEQFF.

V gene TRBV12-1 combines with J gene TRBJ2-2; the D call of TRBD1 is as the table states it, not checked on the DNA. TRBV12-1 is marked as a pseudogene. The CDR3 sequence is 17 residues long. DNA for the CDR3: TGTGCCATCGGGGACAGGGGTAGGACTAGCACTACCGGGGAGCTGTTTTTT. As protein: CAIGDRGRTSTTGELFF.

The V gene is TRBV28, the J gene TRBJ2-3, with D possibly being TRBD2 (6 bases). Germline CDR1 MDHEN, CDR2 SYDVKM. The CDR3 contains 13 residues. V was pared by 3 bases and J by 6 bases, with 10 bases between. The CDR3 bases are TGTGCCAGCAGTTTGCGACTAGTGGATACGCAGTATTTT. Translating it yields CASSLRLVDTQYF. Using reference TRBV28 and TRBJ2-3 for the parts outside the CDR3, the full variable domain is DVKVTQSSRYLVKRTGEKVFLECVQDMDHENMFWYRQDPGLGLRLIYFSYDVKMKEKGDIPEGYSVSREKKERFSLILESASTNQTSMYLCASSLRLVDTQYFGPGTRLTVL.

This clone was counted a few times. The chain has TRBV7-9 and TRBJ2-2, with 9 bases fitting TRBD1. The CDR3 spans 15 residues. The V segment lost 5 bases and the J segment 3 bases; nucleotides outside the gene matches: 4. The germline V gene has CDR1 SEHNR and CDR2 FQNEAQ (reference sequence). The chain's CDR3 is CASSPGQGYTGELFF. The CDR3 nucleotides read TGTGCCAGCAGCCCGGGACAGGGATACACCGGGGAGCTGTTTTTT.

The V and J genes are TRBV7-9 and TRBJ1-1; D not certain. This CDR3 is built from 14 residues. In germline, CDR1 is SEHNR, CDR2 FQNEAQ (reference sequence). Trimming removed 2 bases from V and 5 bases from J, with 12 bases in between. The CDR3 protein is CASSLPGRKTEAFF. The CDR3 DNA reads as TGTGCCAGCAGCTTACCGGGGAGAAAAACTGAAGCTTTCTTT.

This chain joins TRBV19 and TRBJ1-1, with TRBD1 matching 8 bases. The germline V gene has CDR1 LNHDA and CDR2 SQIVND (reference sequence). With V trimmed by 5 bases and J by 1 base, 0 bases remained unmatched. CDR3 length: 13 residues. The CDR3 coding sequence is TGTGCCAGTAGTGACAGGGGGAACACTGAAGCTTTCTTT. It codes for CASSDRGNTEAFF.

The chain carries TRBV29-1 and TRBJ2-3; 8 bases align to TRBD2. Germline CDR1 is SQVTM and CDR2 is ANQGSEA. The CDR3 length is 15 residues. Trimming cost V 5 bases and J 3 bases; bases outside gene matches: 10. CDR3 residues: CSVPPRASGTDTQYF. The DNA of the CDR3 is TGCAGCGTTCCCCCCCGGGCTAGCGGGACAGATACGCAGTATTTT.

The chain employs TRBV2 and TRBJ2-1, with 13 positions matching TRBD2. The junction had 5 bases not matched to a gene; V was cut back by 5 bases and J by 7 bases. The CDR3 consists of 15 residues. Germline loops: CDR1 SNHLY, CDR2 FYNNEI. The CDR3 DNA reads TGTGCCAGCAGTTTCGGGACTAGCGGGATTAATGAGCAGTTCTTC. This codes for CASSFGTSGINEQFF.

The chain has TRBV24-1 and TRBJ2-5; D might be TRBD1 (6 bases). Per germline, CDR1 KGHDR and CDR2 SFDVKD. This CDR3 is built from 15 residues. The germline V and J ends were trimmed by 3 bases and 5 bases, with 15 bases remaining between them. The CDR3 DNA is TGTGCCACCAGTGATAGGGGTCAGGGGCGGGAGACCCAGTACTTC. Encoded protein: CATSDRGQGRETQYF.

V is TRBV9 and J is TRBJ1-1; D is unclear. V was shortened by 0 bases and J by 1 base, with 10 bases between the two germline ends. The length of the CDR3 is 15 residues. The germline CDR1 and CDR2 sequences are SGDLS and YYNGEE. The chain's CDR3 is CASSVVPGGNTEAFF. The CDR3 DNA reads TGTGCCAGCAGCGTAGTCCCAGGTGGGAACACTGAAGCTTTCTTT.